This T cell receptor beta chain was captured in a study of control samples from healthy donors and cancer patients. TCRdb keeps only in-frame clones here, not all; method: immunoSEQ multiplex PCR. The sample yields about 170,000 clones, around nine tenths seen once. Between the trimmed V and J ends, which lost 9 bases and 4 bases, there was a span of 15 bases. CDR3 length: 13 residues. Looked up from germline, CDR1 is ENHRY and CDR2 is SYGVKD. The chain carries TRBV10-3 and TRBJ2-5; a possible D gene is TRBD1 (5 bases). The receptor was isolated from a woman under 40 in good health. Sequenced: blood. The CDR3 DNA is TGTGCCATTCAGGGTTACGGGCGAGAGACCCAGTACTTC. Translated: CAIQGYGRETQYF.